Below, 10 T cell receptor beta chains from the same sample are listed, as sequenced in a study of cytomegalovirus exposure and HLA in healthy donors (dated by TCRdb to 2016 to 2017). Library prep was done by the immunoSEQ multiplex PCR assay. A mixture of 60 forward primers for TCR Vbeta segments and 13 reverse primers for TCR Jbeta segments was used in the multiplex PCR. The source is immuneACCESS, and TCRdb retained only in-frame sequences with V and J called. Part of the clones is not carried over; for the studies checked, unresolved V genes explain less than half of this, and the remainder is unexplained. The sample data list some 150,000 clones, and 72% of these were observed just once. The top ten clonotypes cover around 2.3% of the sample. The sample consisted of PBMCs. These receptors all come from a human donor in good health.

This clone turned up a few times. The V and J genes are TRBV6-6 and TRBJ1-2; TRBD1 matches 10 bases. The CDR3 totals 14 residues. The V gene's germline CDR1 is MNHNY and CDR2 SVGAGI (reference sequence). V was clipped by 4 bases and J by 4 bases; unmatched bases: 3. The DNA for the CDR3 is TGTGCCAGCAGTTCGGGACAGGGGACCTATGGCTACACCTTC. Translating it yields CASSSGQGTYGYTF.

The CDR3 bases are TGCGCCAGCAGCTTGATGCGGGATGAGCAGTTCTTC. Protein: CASSLMRDEQFF. The J gene is TRBJ2-1, the V gene TRBV5-1; TRBD2 might be the D (5 bases). The CDR3 has 12 amino acids. The germline CDR1 and CDR2 sequences are SGHRS and YFSETQ. The V and J ends lost 1 base and 8 bases respectively, with 7 bases between them.

V and J are TRBV5-1 and TRBJ1-3; D gene uncertain. This CDR3 has 13 amino acids. Deletions cut 4 bases from V and 2 bases from J, with 7 bases between. CDR1 is SGHRS and CDR2 is YFSETQ in the germline V gene. The CDR3 is CASSVRAGNTIYF. The CDR3 DNA sequence: TGCGCCAGCAGCGTGCGGGCTGGAAACACCATATATTTT.

The V call is TRBV7-2, the J call TRBJ1-4; weak D call: TRBD1 (5 bases). Germline V CDR1 and CDR2: SGHTA, FQGNSA. The CDR3 sequence is 16 residues long. V was clipped by 1 base and J by 2 bases, with 11 bases between them. The DNA for the CDR3 is TGTGCCAGCAGCTTAGAAACAGGACCGACTAATGAAAAACTGTTTTTT. Protein product: CASSLETGPTNEKLFF.

V gene TRBV7-3 combines with J gene TRBJ1-5; no reliable D call. Germline-derived CDR1 and CDR2 are SGHTA and FQGTGA. CDR3 size: 13 residues. V lost 2 bases and J lost 2, with 4 bases in between. The CDR3: CASSLSGNQPQHF. The DNA for the CDR3 is TGTGCCAGCAGCTTATCCGGCAATCAGCCCCAGCATTTT.

V gene TRBV6-5 combines with J gene TRBJ2-1, with TRBD1 identical over 10 bases. CDR3 length equals 15 residues. Germline trimming cut 6 bases from V and 2 bases from J; bases unmatched to any gene: 4. Germline V gene data show CDR1 as MNHEY and CDR2 as SVGAGI. This CDR3 reads CASSPDRGPYNEQFF. The CDR3 bases are TGTGCCAGCAGCCCCGACAGGGGGCCCTACAATGAGCAGTTCTTC.

This chain connects TRBV30 to TRBJ2-3; 9 nucleotides align to TRBD2. CDR1 is GTSNPN, CDR2 SVGIG, per germline (reference sequence). V was clipped by 1 base and J by 1 base; unmatched bases: 3. This CDR3 spans 15 amino acids. The chain's CDR3 is CAWSELAGRTDTQYF. The CDR3 DNA reads TGTGCCTGGAGTGAGCTAGCGGGGCGCACAGATACGCAGTATTTT.

V is TRBV6-1 and J is TRBJ2-1; D might be TRBD2 (6 bases). This CDR3 has 16 amino acids. The V gene lost 3 bases and the J gene lost 3 bases, with 15 bases spanning the gap. The V gene's germline CDR1 is MNHNS and CDR2 SASEGT. The CDR3 coding sequence is TGTGCCAGCAGTGATAGTTGGCGGCGGGGCTACAATGAGCAGTTCTTC. The encoded protein is CASSDSWRRGYNEQFF.

The chain links TRBV29-1 to TRBJ2-7, with D possibly matching TRBD1 (5 bases). Germline CDR1 SQVTM, CDR2 ANQGSEA. Deletions cut 0 bases from V and 0 bases from J, with 6 bases between. This CDR3 has 13 residues. CDR3 sequence (DNA): TGCAGCGTTGAAGAAGGGGACTCCTACGAGCAGTACTTC. It translates to CSVEEGDSYEQYF.

The rearrangement joins TRBV23-1 to TRBJ2-1; D perhaps matches TRBD1 (5 bases). TRBV23-1 is filed as an ORF, its function uncertain. The V end was cut by 7 bases, the J end by 6 bases, with 25 bases between. This CDR3 is 17 amino acids long. In nucleotides, the CDR3 is TGCGCCAGCACTATGACAAAAACCACCTTTACAGGCAATGAGCAGTTCTTC. This gives the protein CASTMTKTTFTGNEQFF.